A single sample is the source of the 26 T cell receptor beta chains below, sequenced in a study of blood T cell repertoires in COVID-19. The protocol was immunoSEQ multiplex PCR, while the TCRdb copy is restricted to in-frame clones and leaves out a portion. The data contain 50,000 to 65,000 clones, around 90% of them singletons. Sequenced sample: peripheral blood. The receptors shown here come from a man aged 45-60 years with active COVID-19.

DNA of the CDR3: TGCGCCAGCAGCCAAGAACCCTCCCTGACAGGGAGCAATCAGCCCCAGCATTTT. As protein: CASSQEPSLTGSNQPQHF. The chain carries TRBV4-3 and TRBJ1-5; TRBD1 agrees at 7 bases. V was clipped by 0 bases and J by 1 base; unmatched bases: 9. The CDR3 has 18 amino acids. CDR1 and CDR2 from the germline V gene are LGHNA and YSLEER.

This chain links TRBV30 with TRBJ1-6, with D perhaps matching TRBD1 (6 bases). The CDR3 is 15 residues long. V was trimmed by 4 bases and J by 7 bases, leaving 17 bases between them. The germline gives CDR1 GTSNPN, CDR2 SVGIG (reference sequence). CDR3 sequence: CAWKYSGHKNSPLHF. The CDR3 coding sequence is TGTGCCTGGAAATATTCGGGACATAAGAATTCACCCCTCCACTTT.

The CDR3 is CASSSEDRDLLEQYF. CDR3 DNA sequence: TGTGCCAGCAGTTCCGAGGACAGGGATCTCCTCGAGCAGTACTTC. J is TRBJ2-7 and V is TRBV6-2 or TRBV6-3, with TRBD1 identical over 8 bases. From germline, CDR1 is MNHEY and CDR2 SVGEGT. The junction had 11 bases not matched to a gene; V was cut back by 4 bases and J by 6 bases. The CDR3 sequence is 15 residues long.

The rearrangement joins TRBV23-1 to TRBJ1-5; 11 nucleotides agree with TRBD1. TRBV23-1 is an ORF, with its function uncertain. Trimming took 4 bases from V and 2 from J; bases not matched to a gene: 7. The CDR3 is 17 amino acids. The CDR3 protein is CASSLRTGGYCNQPQHF. The CDR3 region has the DNA TGCGCCAGCAGTCTGAGGACAGGGGGCTATTGCAATCAGCCCCAGCATTTT.

The chain uses TRBV9 and TRBJ1-6, with 7 nucleotides matching TRBD1. This CDR3 comprises 14 residues. Germline values: CDR1 SGDLS, CDR2 YYNGEE. V was clipped by 3 bases and J by 9 bases; unmatched bases: 6. CDR3 DNA: TGTGCCAGCAGCGGAGACAGGGATTTTTCACCCCTCCACTTT. Its protein product is CASSGDRDFSPLHF.

The V call is TRBV9, the J call TRBJ2-7; 9 bases are shared with TRBD2. CDR3 length: 14 residues. CDR1 is SGDLS, CDR2 YYNGEE, per germline. The trim removed 4 bases at V and 2 bases at J, leaving 4 bases unmatched. The CDR3 DNA reads as TGTGCCAGCAGCAGTAGCGGGGGTGCCTACGAGCAGTACTTC. Translation gives CASSSSGGAYEQYF. Based on the CDR3 plus reference TRBV9 and TRBJ2-7, the full variable domain is DSGVTQTPKHLITATGQRVTLRCSPRSGDLSVYWYQQSLDQGLQFLIQYYNGEERAKGNILERFSAQQFPDLHSELNLSSLELGDSALYFCASSSSGGAYEQYFGPGTRLTVT.

The J gene is TRBJ1-1, the V gene TRBV18; 7 nucleotides agree with TRBD1. Losses at the gene ends were 6 bases for V and 0 bases for J; bases not matched to a gene: 4. This CDR3 contains 14 residues. The germline gives CDR1 KGHSH, CDR2 LQKENI. The CDR3 sequence is CASSGQAMNTEAFF. The DNA for the CDR3 is TGTGCCAGCTCTGGACAGGCCATGAACACTGAAGCTTTCTTT.

The rearrangement links TRBV18 to TRBJ1-2, with D uncertain. V was clipped by 5 bases and J by 1 base, with 5 bases between them. The V gene's germline CDR1 is KGHSH and CDR2 LQKENI. CDR3 length: 12 amino acids. CDR3 sequence reads: CASSDNNYGYTF. CDR3 sequence (DNA): TGTGCCAGCTCAGACAATAACTATGGCTACACCTTC.

This chain links TRBV6-5 with TRBJ2-5, with TRBD2 as a possible D gene (5 bases). Trimming took 6 bases from V and 5 from J, leaving 13 bases between them. The CDR3 is 13 residues long. CDR1 is MNHEY and CDR2 is SVGAGI in the germline V gene. The CDR3 is CASSRLPRETQYF. The CDR3 region has the DNA TGTGCCAGCAGCCGACTACCTCGGGAGACCCAGTACTTC.

The rearrangement uses TRBV6-6 and TRBJ1-5; D call uncertain. Germline V gene data show CDR1 as MNHNY and CDR2 as SVGAGI (reference sequence). Trimming cost V 3 bases and J 2 bases, with 8 bases left between them. This CDR3 has 14 amino acids. CDR3 protein: CASSYSERNQPQHF. The CDR3 coding sequence is TGTGCCAGCAGTTATAGCGAACGCAATCAGCCCCAGCATTTT.

The chain carries TRBV12-3 or TRBV12-4 and TRBJ1-2, with 7 bases fitting TRBD1. CDR3 length: 13 residues. The ends lost 6 bases at V and 4 bases at J; junction bases unmatched: 5. CDR3 nucleotides: TGTGCCAGCAGCCCCAGGGGGGTCTATGGCTACACCTTC. This translates into CASSPRGVYGYTF.

The genes are TRBV7-2 and TRBJ1-4; TRBD1 matches 7 bases. The germline CDR1 and CDR2 sequences are SGHTA and FQGNSA. J lost 7 bases, V lost 0 bases, and 5 bases had no gene match. The CDR3 is made up of 15 amino acids. This chain's CDR3 is CASSLAKGAFEKLFF. The CDR3, as DNA: TGTGCCAGCAGCTTAGCGAAGGGGGCTTTTGAAAAACTGTTTTTT.

This chain connects TRBV11-2 to TRBJ1-6; tentative D call: TRBD1 (5 bases). This CDR3 region has 14 residues. Per germline, CDR1 SGHAT and CDR2 FQNNGV. Trimming removed 7 bases at V and 5 bases at J, with 12 bases between. CDR3 sequence (DNA): TGTGCCAGCACCATAACGGGGGATAATTCACCCCTCCACTTT. As protein: CASTITGDNSPLHF.

This rearrangement joins TRBV4-1 to TRBJ2-1, with 8 positions matching TRBD1. This CDR3 region has 14 residues. Germline V CDR1 and CDR2: MGHRA, YSYEKL. V was clipped by 3 bases and J by 6 bases; unmatched bases: 4. The CDR3 region is CASSQAGTGNEQFF. CDR3 coding DNA: TGCGCCAGCAGCCAGGCCGGGACAGGCAATGAGCAGTTCTTC.

V gene TRBV11-3 combines with J gene TRBJ2-5; 12 nucleotides match TRBD2. V gave up 4 bases and J gave up 3 bases; unmatched junction bases: 6. The CDR3 has 16 residues. Germline V lookup: CDR1 SGHNT, CDR2 YENEEA. The CDR3 nucleotides are TGTGCCAGCAGCTCTAGCGGGGGGGCCGGAGAAGAGACCCAGTACTTC. This gives the protein CASSSSGGAGEETQYF. The full variable domain, rest sourced from reference TRBV11-3 and TRBJ2-5, is EAGVVQSPRYKIIEKKQPVAFWCNPISGHNTLYWYLQNLGQGPELLIRYENEEAVDDSQLPKDRFSAERLKGVDSTLKIQPAELGDSAVYLCASSSSGGAGEETQYFGPGTRLLVL.

This chain uses TRBV3-1 (or the pseudogene TRBV3-2) with TRBJ2-5, with 12 bases fitting TRBD2. Per germline, CDR1 LGHDT and CDR2 YNNKEL (reference sequence). This CDR3 has 16 amino acids. J gave up 7 bases and V 1 base, and 7 bases lay outside the gene matches. The CDR3 here is CASSQAASGGEGTQYF. Written as DNA, the CDR3 is TGTGCCAGCAGCCAAGCGGCTAGCGGGGGGGAGGGGACCCAGTACTTC.

This rearrangement joins TRBV5-6 to TRBJ2-7; 8 bases are shared with TRBD1. CDR3 length: 13 residues. Unmatched junction bases numbered 1, after V lost 1 base and J lost 4 bases. Germline CDR1 is SGHDT and CDR2 is YYEEEE. The CDR3 DNA is TGTGCCAGCAGCTTGACAGGGGGGTACGAGCAGTACTTC. This sequence encodes CASSLTGGYEQYF. Supplemented by reference TRBV5-6 and TRBJ2-7, the full variable domain reads DAGVTQSPTHLIKTRGQQVTLRCSPKSGHDTVSWYQQALGQGPQFIFQYYEEEERQRGNFPDRFSGHQFPNYSSELNVNALLLGDSALYLCASSLTGGYEQYFGPGTRLTVT.

The chain recombines TRBV25-1 with TRBJ2-3; D perhaps matches TRBD2 (6 bases). Germline V gives CDR1 MGHDK, CDR2 SYGVNS. V was clipped by 5 bases and J by 12 bases, with 18 bases between them. The CDR3 is 13 amino acids. The CDR3 here is CASSKQALGGQYF. The CDR3, as DNA: TGTGCCAGCAGTAAACAGGCCCTGGGAGGACAGTATTTT.

This clone was counted once. V and J are TRBV7-9 and TRBJ1-1, with 7 bases lining up with TRBD1. Germline CDR1 is SEHNR and CDR2 is FQNEAQ (reference sequence). The CDR3 runs to 16 residues. Losses at the gene ends were 4 bases for V and 8 bases for J; bases not matched to a gene: 16. The CDR3 DNA sequence: TGTGCCAGCAGCTCTTATCCCCGAACAGGGGTGGCCGAAGCTTTCTTT. Its protein is CASSSYPRTGVAEAFF. Full variable domain (missing parts from reference TRBV7-9 and TRBJ1-1): DTGVSQNPRHKITKRGQNVTFRCDPISEHNRLYWYRQTLGQGPEFLTYFQNEAQLEKSRLLSDRFSAERPKGSFSTLEIQRTEQGDSAMYLCASSSYPRTGVAEAFFGQGTRLTVV.

The rearrangement joins TRBV12-5 to TRBJ1-2; the D gene is possibly TRBD1 (5 bases). The CDR3 length is 14 residues. V was trimmed by 5 bases and J by 6 bases, leaving 16 bases between them. Looked up from germline, CDR1 is LGHNT and CDR2 is FRNRAP. This chain's CDR3 is CASGAGGVGDGYTF. For the CDR3, the DNA is TGTGCTAGTGGTGCCGGGGGGGTAGGGGATGGCTACACCTTC.

V usage is TRBV19 and J usage is TRBJ2-2, with unresolved D. The CDR3 runs to 13 residues. CDR1 and CDR2 (germline): LNHDA, SQIVND (reference sequence). Between the trimmed V and J ends, which lost 5 bases and 7 bases, there was a span of 11 bases. CDR3 DNA sequence: TGTGCCAGTAGTCCTAGTAAAAGCGGGGAGCTGTTTTTT. Translation: CASSPSKSGELFF.

V is TRBV30 and J is TRBJ1-4; no reliable D call. V lost 0 bases, J lost 6 bases, and 11 bases lay in between. Per germline, CDR1 GTSNPN and CDR2 SVGIG (reference sequence). The CDR3 has 14 amino acids. Here the CDR3 DNA reads TGTGCCTGGAGTGTATCGAGCGGATATGAAAAACTGTTTTTT. Its translation: CAWSVSSGYEKLFF.

In its sample, this clone was seen once. V and J are TRBV4-3 and TRBJ2-7; D is unresolved. CDR3 length: 14 amino acids. Deletions cut 0 bases from V and 0 bases from J, with 6 bases between. Germline V gene lookup returns CDR1 LGHNA and CDR2 YSLEER. CDR3 sequence (DNA): TGCGCCAGCAGCCAAGACGGTAACTCCTACGAGCAGTACTTC. It is translated as CASSQDGNSYEQYF.

V is TRBV9 and J is TRBJ2-3; 10 bases are shared with TRBD2. Germline V gene data show CDR1 as SGDLS and CDR2 as YYNGEE. The CDR3 is 17 amino acids. Losses at the gene ends were 0 bases for V and 0 bases for J; bases not matched to a gene: 4. CDR3 sequence (DNA): TGTGCCAGCAGCGTAGGGCTAGCGGGGGCTAGCACAGATACGCAGTATTTT. It is translated as CASSVGLAGASTDTQYF.

This clone was seen only once. The genes are TRBV10-3 and TRBJ2-3, with a possible D match to TRBD2 (6 bases). Germline CDR1 reads ENHRY; CDR2 reads SYGVKD. The V gene lost 10 bases and the J gene lost 2 bases, with 10 bases spanning the gap. The length of the CDR3 is 12 residues. The CDR3 coding sequence is TGTGCCACCGGGGGTTCCACAGATACGCAGTATTTT. Its protein is CATGGSTDTQYF.

V gene TRBV3-1 (or the pseudogene TRBV3-2) combines with J gene TRBJ1-1; unclear D gene. The CDR3 spans 13 residues. The V gene lost 2 bases and the J gene lost 3 bases, with 7 bases spanning the gap. Germline V gene sequence: CDR1 LGHDT, CDR2 YNNKEL (reference sequence). The CDR3 reads CASSQNSDTEAFF. The CDR3 region has the DNA TGTGCCAGCAGCCAAAATAGTGACACTGAAGCTTTCTTT.